This is a list of T cell receptor beta chains from one sample in a study of OX40 agonist ivuxolimab in advanced cancers. Profiled with immunoSEQ multiplex PCR; TCRdb holds only in-frame clones, not every one. The sample lists about 120,000 clones, 85% to 95% seen once, with more than 0.15% in the top ten. This material consisted of CD4+ or CD8+ T cells sorted from blood, taken in a trial of the OX40 agonist ivuxolimab. These receptor sequences come from an adult with an advanced solid tumor such as melanoma, head and neck, liver or kidney cancer. Both conserved end residues are part of each CDR3. A D gene is named only where the DNA matches it firmly. Clone size, where shown, is once, few, many, or a class for clones that have expanded.

J gene,clone size,D gene,V gene,CDR3 protein,CDR3 DNA
TRBJ1-1,-,TRBD1,TRBV18,CASSRQGATEAFF,TGTGCCAGCTCACGGCAGGGGGCAACTGAAGCTTTCTTT
TRBJ1-1,-,-,TRBV18,CASVREGMSAFF,TGTGCCAGCGTACGGGAGGGGATGTCAGCTTTCTTT
TRBJ1-2,-,-,TRBV20-1,CSANAGNGYTF,TGCAGTGCCAACGCAGGGAATGGCTACACCTTC
TRBJ2-3,-,-,TRBV9,CASSPPADTQYF,TGTGCCAGCAGCCCCCCGGCCGATACGCAGTATTTT
TRBJ1-6,-,-,TRBV2,CASSEASQANSPLHF,TGTGCCAGCAGTGAAGCGAGTCAGGCAAATTCACCCCTCCACTTT
TRBJ2-1,-,TRBD2,TRBV10-1,CASSEYQLAGTNEQFF,TGCGCCAGCAGTGAGTACCAACTAGCGGGGACCAATGAGCAGTTCTTC
TRBJ1-2,-,-,TRBV6-6,CASSPPTYGYTF,TGTGCCAGCAGTCCCCCAACCTATGGCTACACCTTC
TRBJ2-5,-,-,TRBV11-2,CASSPRLDFRETQYF,TGTGCCAGCAGCCCGCGGCTGGACTTTAGGGAGACCCAGTACTTC
TRBJ2-5,-,TRBD2,TRBV5-6,CASSSALLAGGQETQYF,TGTGCCAGCAGCTCAGCATTACTAGCGGGAGGCCAAGAGACCCAGTACTTC
TRBJ1-2,-,-,TRBV28,CASSPATGYYGYTF,TGTGCCAGCAGTCCCGCAACAGGGTACTATGGCTACACCTTC
TRBJ2-2,-,-,TRBV18,CASSPPWESNTGELFF,TGTGCCAGCTCACCACCGTGGGAATCGAACACCGGGGAGCTGTTTTTT
TRBJ2-1,-,-,TRBV5-8,CASSRRDLYNEQFF,TGTGCCAGCAGCCGGCGGGATCTCTACAATGAGCAGTTCTTC
TRBJ1-1,-,-,TRBV23-1,CASSLGTLATEAFF,TGCGCCAGCAGTTTGGGGACATTGGCCACTGAAGCTTTCTTT
TRBJ1-4,-,-,TRBV5-1,CASSLGQGPNEKLFF,TGCGCCAGCAGCTTGGGGCAGGGCCCCAATGAAAAACTGTTTTTT
TRBJ1-2,-,TRBD1,TRBV2,CASTKETGAGINYGYTF,TGTGCCAGCACTAAGGAGACAGGGGCGGGAATTAACTATGGCTACACCTTC
TRBJ1-1,-,-,TRBV5-4,CASSLERGNTEAFF,TGTGCCAGCAGCTTGGAACGGGGAAACACTGAAGCTTTCTTT
TRBJ1-2,once,-,TRBV5-4,CASSLQDLLGYTF,TGTGCCAGCAGCTTGCAAGATCTGCTCGGCTACACCTTC
TRBJ2-7,-,-,TRBV4-2,CASSQDRASYEQYF,TGTGCCAGCAGCCAAGACAGGGCTTCCTACGAGCAGTACTTC
TRBJ1-1,-,-,TRBV10-3,CAVSVQGTEAFF,TGTGCCGTTAGTGTACAGGGCACTGAAGCTTTCTTT
TRBJ1-5,few,-,TRBV2,CASSGWRGGNQPQHF,TGTGCCAGCAGTGGCTGGAGGGGAGGGAATCAGCCCCAGCATTTT
TRBJ2-6,-,-,TRBV5-4,CASSLGGPPPGANVLTF,TGTGCCAGCAGCTTGGGAGGGCCCCCCCCTGGGGCCAACGTCCTGACTTTC
TRBJ2-5,-,TRBD1,TRBV6-5,CASSPGYGGQETQYF,TGTGCCAGCAGTCCGGGCTATGGGGGACAGGAGACCCAGTACTTC
TRBJ2-7,-,-,TRBV4-3,CASSQEVRYEQYF,TGCGCCAGCAGCCAAGAAGTTCGGTACGAGCAGTACTTC
TRBJ1-3,-,-,TRBV14,CASSLVRGAAGNTIYF,TGTGCCAGCAGCCTAGTGCGAGGGGCGGCTGGAAACACCATATATTTT
TRBJ2-1,-,TRBD1,TRBV11-2,CASSRLGGLEQFF,TGTGCCAGCAGCCGTCTAGGGGGCCTTGAGCAGTTCTTC
TRBJ1-1,-,-,TRBV2,CASSEDYFLNTEAFF,TGTGCCAGCAGTGAAGACTATTTCCTGAACACTGAAGCTTTCTTT
TRBJ1-3,-,-,TRBV18,CASSLSGTDSGNTIYF,TGTGCCAGCTCACTTTCCGGGACGGACTCTGGAAACACCATATATTTT
TRBJ2-1,-,-,TRBV11-1,CASSRVVTPPYNEQFF,TGTGCCAGCAGTCGCGTCGTCACTCCCCCTTACAATGAGCAGTTCTTC
TRBJ2-1,-,-,TRBV29-1,CSVTTSSYNEQFF,TGCAGCGTTACAACGAGCTCCTACAATGAGCAGTTCTTC
TRBJ2-2,-,-,TRBV5-8,CASSLGQVTNTGELFF,TGTGCCAGCAGCTTAGGTCAGGTGACGAACACCGGGGAGCTGTTTTTT
TRBJ2-5,-,-,TRBV6-5,CASRPGGGLETQYF,TGTGCCAGCAGACCGGGTGGAGGGCTTGAGACCCAGTACTTC
TRBJ1-3,-,-,TRBV19,CASRTDTASGNTIYF,TGTGCCAGTAGGACGGACACGGCCTCTGGAAACACCATATATTTT
TRBJ2-3,-,-,TRBV7-3,CASSLRTAKDTQYF,TGTGCCAGCAGCTTAAGGACAGCTAAAGATACGCAGTATTTT
TRBJ2-7,-,-,TRBV9,CASSIRGALSEQYF,TGTGCCAGCAGCATTAGGGGCGCCCTCTCCGAGCAGTACTTC
TRBJ2-6,-,TRBD1,TRBV4-1,CASSQPREGAGTGANVLTF,TGCGCCAGCAGCCAACCTAGAGAGGGGGCAGGAACTGGGGCCAACGTCCTGACTTTC
TRBJ2-3,-,TRBD2,TRBV5-1,CASSLTSGGFPDTQYF,TGCGCCAGCAGTTTGACTAGCGGAGGATTTCCAGATACGCAGTATTTT
TRBJ1-1,-,TRBD1,TRBV5-4,CASSPGTGAWMNTEAFF,TGTGCCAGCAGCCCCGGGACAGGGGCTTGGATGAACACTGAAGCTTTCTTT
TRBJ2-3,-,-,TRBV9,CASSVGVGGGGTDTQYF,TGTGCCAGCAGCGTAGGAGTGGGAGGGGGTGGCACAGATACGCAGTATTTT
TRBJ1-4,-,-,TRBV7-9,CASSSGWTDGEKLFF,TGTGCCAGCAGCTCTGGGTGGACGGACGGCGAAAAACTGTTTTTT
TRBJ2-5,-,-,TRBV19,CASSMGRTLRETQYF,TGTGCCAGTAGTATGGGACGGACTCTGCGAGAGACCCAGTACTTC
TRBJ2-1,-,TRBD2,TRBV11-3,CASSLALTSGRLNEQFF,TGTGCCAGCAGCTTAGCCCTAACTAGCGGGAGGCTGAATGAGCAGTTCTTC
TRBJ1-3,-,-,TRBV23-1,CASSPQALLTPSSGNTIYF,TGCGCCAGCAGCCCACAGGCGCTTCTTACCCCAAGCTCTGGAAACACCATATATTTT
TRBJ1-5,-,-,TRBV5-1,CASSLGGEQPQHF,TGCGCCAGCAGCTTGGGGGGGGAGCAGCCCCAGCATTTT
TRBJ1-1,few,-,TRBV2,CASSPFSTAMLEAFF,TGTGCCAGCAGTCCCTTTAGCACCGCTATGCTTGAAGCTTTCTTT
TRBJ1-1,once,-,TRBV28,CASTETNEAFF,TGTGCCAGCACCGAGACCAATGAAGCTTTCTTT
TRBJ2-1,-,-,TRBV7-2,CASSLGAYRTTLSNEQFF,TGTGCCAGCAGCTTAGGCGCCTACAGGACAACCCTCAGCAATGAGCAGTTCTTC
TRBJ2-3,-,-,TRBV5-4,CASSFWRGGRADTQYF,TGTGCCAGCAGCTTCTGGAGGGGGGGCAGGGCAGATACGCAGTATTTT
TRBJ1-3,-,-,TRBV28,CASGFGVGGNTIYF,TGTGCCAGCGGGTTCGGGGTTGGTGGAAACACCATATATTTT
TRBJ1-2,-,-,TRBV6-1,CASTNAGLSYTF,TGTGCCAGCACCAATGCTGGGTTAAGCTACACCTTC
TRBJ1-5,-,-,TRBV6-1,CASSAGRDQPQHF,TGTGCCAGCAGTGCGGGGAGGGATCAGCCCCAGCATTTT
TRBJ1-2,-,-,TRBV7-2,CASSLESGNYGYTF,TGTGCCAGCAGCTTAGAGTCGGGAAACTATGGCTACACCTTC
TRBJ1-1,-,-,TRBV18,CASSPRSGSQNTEAFF,TGTGCCAGCTCACCAAGAAGCGGGAGCCAAAACACTGAAGCTTTCTTT
TRBJ2-3,-,TRBD2,TRBV5-4,CASGPGTRYTDTQYF,TGTGCCAGCGGACCCGGGACTAGGTATACAGATACGCAGTATTTT
TRBJ2-7,-,TRBD1,TRBV6-5,CASSVRDRGTYEQYF,TGTGCCAGCAGCGTCCGTGACAGGGGGACCTACGAGCAGTACTTC
TRBJ1-6,-,TRBD1,TRBV7-2,CASSSLDRGNSPLHF,TGTGCCAGCAGCTCCCTCGACAGGGGCAATTCACCCCTCCACTTT
TRBJ2-3,-,TRBD2,TRBV18,CASSSRTSAGTDTQYF,TGTGCCAGCTCATCCAGAACTAGCGCAGGCACAGATACGCAGTATTTT
TRBJ2-1,-,TRBD2,TRBV7-2,CASSPPGTTTYNEQFF,TGTGCCAGCAGCCCCCCCGGGACTACTACCTACAATGAGCAGTTCTTC
TRBJ1-1,-,-,TRBV7-6,CASSLAGLKNAEAFF,TGTGCCAGCAGCTTAGCGGGACTTAAAAACGCTGAAGCTTTCTTT
TRBJ2-1,-,-,TRBV7-3,CASRQSGSSYNEQFF,TGTGCCAGCAGACAGAGCGGAAGCTCCTACAATGAGCAGTTCTTC